The T cell receptor beta chain under discussion was sequenced for a study of radiation and T cells in renal cell carcinoma. General observations from the study: In blood, top tumor clones expanded by 2 weeks, shrinking by 4. Pretreatment tumor biopsies were lacking, so baseline clonotypes are unknown.

Sequenced by immunoSEQ multiplex PCR; TCRdb stores in-frame clones only, minus some. Of 140,000 or so clones in the sample, approximately 86% were seen once. The germline gives CDR1 MGHRA, CDR2 YSYEKL. The CDR3 spans 14 residues. V gave up 3 bases and J gave up 4 bases; unmatched junction bases: 2. The time point here: blood 4 weeks post-SBRT, at nephrectomy. Treatment meaning: 15 Gy SBRT to primary tumor, nephrectomy 4 weeks later. Nephrectomy followed 15 Gy stereotactic body radiation by 4 weeks. The patient's renal cell carcinoma had clear cell pathology. In regard to this clone: Its target is unknown. Other DNA sequences of this sample code for an identical CDR3.

The TCR comes from a woman aged 45-65 years with renal cell carcinoma. The sample was blood, taken from a patient whose treatment included radiotherapy and nephrectomy. This rearrangement joins TRBV4-1 to TRBJ1-1; the match to TRBD1 covers 10 bases. DNA of the CDR3: TGCGCCAGCAGCCAGGACAGGGGGAGCACTGAAGCTTTCTTT. It codes for CASSQDRGSTEAFF.